The 11 T cell receptor beta chains reported below all come from one sample, sequenced in a study of T cell changes during pregnancy in multiple sclerosis. The table came from immunoSEQ multiplex PCR; TCRdb's copy has only in-frame clones and leaves some out. The data contain tens of thousands of clones, approximately 92% of them singletons. The sequenced sample was CD4+ T cells from peripheral blood mononuclear cells, obtained in the third trimester of pregnancy. These receptors were obtained from a female donor with multiple sclerosis, enrolled in a pregnancy study.

The V and J genes are TRBV4-1 and TRBJ2-1; possibly TRBD2 for D (6 bases). The CDR3 has 17 residues. Germline V gives CDR1 MGHRA, CDR2 YSYEKL. Deletions cut 1 base from V and 12 bases from J, with 25 bases between. CDR3 bases: TGCGCCAGCAGCCAAGTAGGCGGCTGGGGGGATGAACTAAGGCAGTTCTTC. Protein sequence: CASSQVGGWGDELRQFF.

The gene calls are TRBV2 and TRBJ1-5; 10 bases are a match to TRBD1. The CDR3 loop spans 16 amino acids. J gave up 2 bases and V 7 bases, and 8 bases lay outside the gene matches. CDR1 is SNHLY and CDR2 is FYNNEI in the germline V gene. CDR3: CASNTRQGAGNQPQHF. The CDR3 DNA sequence: TGTGCCAGCAATACTCGACAGGGGGCCGGCAATCAGCCCCAGCATTTT. The full variable domain, its missing parts supplied by reference TRBV2 and TRBJ1-5, is EPEVTQTPSHQVTQMGQEVILRCVPISNHLYFYWYRQILGQKVEFLVSFYNNEISEKSEIFDDQFSVERPDGSNFTLKIRSTKLEDSAMYFCASNTRQGAGNQPQHFGDGTRLSIL.

V is TRBV29-1 and J is TRBJ1-2; D may be TRBD1 (6 bases). Germline-derived CDR1 and CDR2 are SQVTM and ANQGSEA. Trimming pared 7 bases from V and 3 bases from J, leaving 15 bases between. The CDR3 totals 13 residues. The DNA of the CDR3 is TGCAGCGCCACCGACAGGATATACTATGGCTACACCTTC. Translation gives CSATDRIYYGYTF.

The gene calls are TRBV7-4 and TRBJ1-4; D perhaps matches TRBD1 (5 bases). Per germline, CDR1 SGHVT and CDR2 SQSDAQ. This CDR3 is 14 amino acids long. The ends were cut back, 1 base at V and 8 bases at J, with 11 bases in the middle. CDR3 coding DNA: TGTGCCAGCAGCTTAGGAGGTAGGGGCGAAAAACTGTTTTTT. It specifies CASSLGGRGEKLFF.

The chain links TRBV2 to TRBJ1-5; D possibly corresponds to TRBD1 (5 bases). The CDR3 spans 15 residues. Germline V gene data show CDR1 as SNHLY and CDR2 as FYNNEI. Deletions cut 6 bases from V and 7 bases from J, with 19 bases between. The CDR3 reads CASSPPGEGYQPQHF. In nucleotides, the CDR3 is TGTGCCAGCAGCCCCCCGGGGGAAGGGTACCAGCCCCAGCATTTT.

V usage is TRBV2 and J usage is TRBJ2-1; 11 nucleotides match TRBD2. Germline assignment: CDR1 SNHLY and CDR2 FYNNEI. Trimming cost V 5 bases and J 4 bases; bases outside gene matches: 7. The CDR3 is 16 residues long. CDR3 in amino acids: CASSSEGLAVYNEQFF. The CDR3, as DNA: TGTGCCAGCAGTTCTGAGGGACTAGCGGTATACAATGAGCAGTTCTTC.

This chain uses TRBV7-9 with TRBJ2-3, with D uncertain. The V gene lost 7 bases and the J gene lost 1 base, with 9 bases spanning the gap. The CDR3 is made up of 13 amino acids. Germline-derived CDR1 and CDR2 are SEHNR and FQNEAQ (reference sequence). CDR3 sequence reads: CASIGARTDTQYF. The DNA of the CDR3 is TGTGCCAGCATTGGAGCTCGCACAGATACGCAGTATTTT. Together with reference TRBV7-9 and TRBJ2-3, the CDR3 gives the full variable domain: DTGVSQNPRHKITKRGQNVTFRCDPISEHNRLYWYRQTLGQGPEFLTYFQNEAQLEKSRLLSDRFSAERPKGSFSTLEIQRTEQGDSAMYLCASIGARTDTQYFGPGTRLTVL.

This chain uses TRBV9 with TRBJ2-7; D is ambiguous. Trimming removed 0 bases from V and 3 bases from J, with 7 bases in between. The CDR3 is 13 residues long. Germline CDR1 SGDLS, CDR2 YYNGEE. CDR3 DNA: TGTGCCAGCAGCGTAGGTCACAACTACGAGCAGTACTTC. Residues: CASSVGHNYEQYF. Based on the CDR3 plus reference TRBV9 and TRBJ2-7, the full variable domain is DSGVTQTPKHLITATGQRVTLRCSPRSGDLSVYWYQQSLDQGLQFLIQYYNGEERAKGNILERFSAQQFPDLHSELNLSSLELGDSALYFCASSVGHNYEQYFGPGTRLTVT.

The chain is built from TRBV5-8 and TRBJ1-1; 8 nucleotides line up with TRBD1. The CDR3 runs to 14 residues. The V and J ends lost 1 base and 5 bases, in that order; junction bases with no gene match: 4. Germline lookup yields CDR1 SGHTS and CDR2 YDEGEE. The CDR3 DNA follows: TGTGCCAGCAGCTTGCTCAGGGGGCGAACTGAAGCTTTCTTT. This gives the protein CASSLLRGRTEAFF.

This CDR3 is CASSGQPNYGYTF. The CDR3, as DNA: TGTGCCAGCAGCGGACAGCCTAACTATGGCTACACCTTC. V gene TRBV6-4 combines with J gene TRBJ1-2; D might be TRBD1 (6 bases). Trimming removed 6 bases at V and 0 bases at J, with 8 bases between. Germline V gene lookup returns CDR1 MRHNA and CDR2 SNTAGT. This CDR3 comprises 13 residues.

The gene calls are TRBV14 and TRBJ1-2, with D tentatively TRBD1 (5 bases). The CDR3 is 15 residues long. Germline V gives CDR1 SGHDN, CDR2 FVKESK. The germline V and J ends were trimmed by 1 base and 5 bases, with 14 bases remaining between them. The CDR3 DNA reads TGTGCCAGCAGCCAAGTCGGGGGAGGGCGTTATGGCTACACCTTC. Translated: CASSQVGGGRYGYTF.